This T cell receptor beta chain was observed in a study of shared clonotypes between healthy human individuals (dated by TCRdb to between 2020 and 2021). Notes on the research overall: The cohort comprised two women and a few men aged 18 to 49 years. For each donor, CD4 naive and CD4 memory were each run on three plates, CD8 naive on two plates, and CD8 memory on one plate. To estimate repertoire size and how much clonotypes are shared between individuals, the study performed deep sequencing of blood TCR repertoires from a handful of healthy adults. Libraries were prepared and TCR repertoires were sequenced by different laboratories using diverse techniques, in order to increase sequencing depth and limit assay-specific biases. Between about 0.8 and 8.9 billion PBMCs per donor were obtained by leukapheresis.

Healthy HIV-negative adults with no recently reported acute infections or vaccinations were included as donors. Every donor was a Caucasian adult residing in Nashville, Tennessee, USA. CD4+ T cells were enriched by magnetic negative selection; naive cells were then positively selected on CD45RA, and the negative fraction formed the memory subset. Blood was collected by leukapheresis, and PBMCs were isolated by Ficoll-Histopaque density gradient centrifugation and then cryopreserved in liquid nitrogen vapor phase. Analytical flow cytometry was used to check the purity and quantity of every magnetically sorted T cell population. Genomic DNA was isolated from every sorted fraction and measured by UV absorbance on a Nanodrop 2000c. Summary of the overall study and its limitations: Around 5.4% of naive CD4, 3.5% of naive CD8, approximately 2.2% of memory CD4, and less than 0.45% of memory CD8 clonotypes were shared across a few donors. Pairwise subsampling indicated that sequencing depth was expected to affect the degree of clonotype sharing among donors. Sampling was restricted to blood, and TCR repertoires in tissue are likely to differ from TCR repertoires in blood. The genetic and exposure-history diversity represented was limited by the small number of donors. Compared with non-shared clonotypes, clonotypes shared by all four sorted-subset donors had higher generation probabilities. Even with the large sequencing depth, rarefaction of the sorted-subset datasets indicated that sequencing was incomplete. Estimated clonotype richness was generally larger for naive than for memory subsets.

Details on this clone: Its target antigen remains unknown. Base qualities are missing; no much larger clone stands one base away.

Using the deep immunoSEQ assay, multiplex PCR amplified TCR CDR3 regions from genomic DNA. For each cell subset, the extracted genomic DNA was distributed evenly across all wells of several immunoSEQ 96-well plates, and each plate served as one replicate. For sorted subsets, about 200 ng genomic DNA, equal to about 30,000 T cell genomes, was loaded into each replicate PCR. The purified libraries were quantified using a Qubit 3.0 fluorometer, sized with a Bioanalyzer 2100, and then quantified again using the KAPA Library Quantification kit. A separate single-read 150-cycle Illumina NextSeq 550 flow cell was used to sequence each immunoSEQ 96-well plate. The paper's processing steps were these. The immunoSEQ output contained only junctional sequences without quality scores, so filtering could not match that applied to full-length reads. To assign V/J genes and CDR3, sequences were annotated against IMGT germline references using PyIR, a Python wrapper for IgBLAST v1.9. Reads with weak V/J assignments (E-value above 1e-6), missing CDR3, stop codons, out-of-frame junctions, or ambiguous translated residues were removed. V3J clonotypes were defined by identical inferred V gene, J gene, and CDR3 amino acid sequence. The percentage overlap between two repertoires was calculated by dividing the number of shared unique clonotypes by the size of the smaller repertoire. Repertoire richness was assessed with RTK rarefaction, the Chao1 estimator, and Recon v2.1 estimates of unobserved clonotypes. Generation probabilities were computed with OLGA for all TCRbeta clonotypes obtained by the gDNA method from several donors. TCRdb obtained this table from immuneACCESS and retained in-frame rearrangements with V and J assigned. These tables miss some clones; where compared with another copy, unresolved V genes account for less than half of the shortfall, and the remainder is unexplained. V, J and clone size are taken as reported in that table, and D and trimming were inferred from the DNA itself. The sample table holds over 1.4 million clones, of which roughly 96% were seen once. The ten largest clones represent approximately 1% of the sample.

The sequence derives from a man between 25 and 39 years old in good health. The sequencing input was naive CD4+ T cells sorted from blood. Taken with the paper, the label for cell subset or site translates to: CD45RA+ positively selected.

This receptor has the CDR3 CASSPELGRSSYEQYF. The DNA sequence is TGTGCCAGCAGCCCCGAGCTCGGGAGGAGCTCCTACGAGCAGTACTTC. Rearrangement joined TRBV7-2 to TRBJ2-7, and TRBD2 matches 7 of the central bases. The germline V gene supplies CDR1 SGHTA and CDR2 FQGNSA. After removal of 5 bases from V and 0 bases from J, the junction retains 10 bases not matched to a gene. Its CDR3 holds 16 amino acids, cysteine through phenylalanine. Only the CDR3 DNA stays, 48 bases, in frame from base 1. Here the CDR3 is joined to the reference TRBV7-2 and TRBJ2-7 genes, and the full variable domain is: GAGVSQSPSNKVTEKGKDVELRCDPISGHTALYWYRQSLGQGLEFLIYFQGNSAPDKSGLPSDRFSAERTGGSVSTLTIQRTQQEDSAVYLCASSPELGRSSYEQYFGPGTRLTVT.